What follows are 11 T cell receptor beta chains derived from one specimen sequenced in a study of OX40 agonist ivuxolimab in advanced cancers. The repertoire was sequenced with immunoSEQ multiplex PCR; TCRdb's copy has only in-frame clones and lacks some. In the table there are tens of thousands of clones, approximately 80% of which are singletons. The sample was CD4+ or CD8+ T cells sorted from blood, taken in a trial of the OX40 agonist ivuxolimab. Every receptor here comes from an adult with an advanced solid tumor such as melanoma, head and neck, liver or kidney cancer.

The chain couples TRBV7-9 to TRBJ2-7; TRBD2 aligns across 8 bases. Germline V gene lookup returns CDR1 SEHNR and CDR2 FQNEAQ (reference sequence). V lost 3 bases and J lost 2; bases outside the gene matches: 3. CDR3 size: 14 residues. CDR3 nucleotides: TGTGCCAGCAGCTTCGGGGGGGCAGCCTACGAGCAGTACGTC. Encoded protein: CASSFGGAAYEQYV.

This rearrangement joins TRBV28 to TRBJ1-2; unclear D gene. Germline values: CDR1 MDHEN, CDR2 SYDVKM. The V gene lost 5 bases and the J gene lost 5 bases, with 18 bases spanning the gap. The CDR3 contains 15 residues. CDR3 DNA sequence: TGTGCCAGCAGTCGTTCGGATATTTCCTTGTATGGCTACACCTTC. It specifies CASSRSDISLYGYTF.

The rearrangement links TRBV12-2 to TRBJ1-1; no check of the table's D call, TRBD1, against the DNA was made. TRBV12-2 has pseudogene status. The CDR3 spans 16 residues. The CDR3 is CASRSVGGRANTEAFF. The DNA of the CDR3 is TGTGCAAGTCGCTCCGTGGGTGGCAGGGCGAACACTGAAGCTTTCTTT.

This chain connects TRBV27 to TRBJ2-2, with D perhaps TRBD1 (5 bases). CDR1 and CDR2 (germline): MNHEY, SMNVEV (reference sequence). V was clipped by 6 bases and J by 5 bases, with 13 bases between them. The CDR3 has 14 residues. Here the CDR3 reads CASSLRQFTGELFF. CDR3 nucleotide sequence: TGTGCCAGCAGCCTCAGACAGTTTACCGGGGAGCTGTTTTTT.

This CDR3 is CASSLSAKNIQYF. For the CDR3, the DNA is TGTGCCAGCAGCTTATCAGCCAAAAACATTCAGTACTTC. This chain links TRBV5-8 with TRBJ2-4; D unclear. Germline assignment: CDR1 SGHTS and CDR2 YDEGEE. With 2 bases removed from V and 0 bases from J, the gap between germline ends came to 3 bases. The CDR3 runs to 13 residues.

Only a few counts were recorded for this clone. The J gene is TRBJ1-3, the V gene TRBV5-6; D call uncertain. This CDR3 is 11 amino acids long. V lost 2 bases, J lost 5 bases, and 2 bases lay in between. The V gene's germline CDR1 is SGHDT and CDR2 YYEEEE. CDR3 region: CASSLRNTIYF. The CDR3 DNA is TGTGCCAGCAGCTTACGAAACACCATATATTTT. Complete variable domain (other parts from reference TRBV5-6 and TRBJ1-3): DAGVTQSPTHLIKTRGQQVTLRCSPKSGHDTVSWYQQALGQGPQFIFQYYEEEERQRGNFPDRFSGHQFPNYSSELNVNALLLGDSALYLCASSLRNTIYFGEGSWLTVV.

CDR3 DNA sequence: TGTGCCAGCAGCCAGTCACAAGGGACAGGGGGGAATGAGCAGTTCTTC. This encodes CASSQSQGTGGNEQFF. The chain recombines TRBV4-2 with TRBJ2-1; 11 bases fit TRBD1. V trimming: 3 bases; J trimming: 7 bases; junction bases outside the gene matches: 8. The CDR3 is made up of 16 amino acids. CDR1 is LGHNA and CDR2 is YNFKEQ in the germline V gene.

The chain uses TRBV28 and TRBJ2-1; TRBD2 matches at 9 bases. Germline assignment: CDR1 MDHEN and CDR2 SYDVKM. The V segment lost 3 bases and the J segment 0 bases; nucleotides outside the gene matches: 6. The length of the CDR3 is 17 residues. The CDR3 nucleotides are TGTGCCAGCAGTTTCGCGGGGGGGGTTACCTCCTACAATGAGCAGTTCTTC. Protein sequence: CASSFAGGVTSYNEQFF.

CDR3 nucleotide sequence: TGTGCCACACGGACAGGGTCCTACAATGAGCAGTTCTTC. It yields the protein CATRTGSYNEQFF. This chain uses TRBV6-6 with TRBJ2-1; 8 bases line up with TRBD1. V shed 10 bases and J 1 base; nucleotides not matched to a gene: 3. In germline, CDR1 is MNHNY, CDR2 SVGAGI (reference sequence). This CDR3 spans 13 amino acids.

The V gene is TRBV7-9, the J gene TRBJ1-1; D is perhaps TRBD1 (6 bases). This CDR3 spans 14 amino acids. Germline V gives CDR1 SEHNR, CDR2 FQNEAQ (reference sequence). The ends were cut back, 5 bases at V and 3 bases at J, with 13 bases in the middle. The CDR3 DNA sequence: TGTGCCAGCAGCCTAAGGGGGGCGGACACTGAAGCTTTCTTT. Translated: CASSLRGADTEAFF.

The chain combines TRBV7-3 with TRBJ1-1; D remains unclear. This CDR3 has 14 residues. Trimming shortened V by 2 bases and J by 1 base, and 8 bases separated the two germline ends. Germline-derived CDR1 and CDR2 are SGHTA and FQGTGA. CDR3 nucleotides: TGTGCCAGCAGCTTACGGAGTGGGAACACTGAAGCTTTCTTT. This sequence encodes CASSLRSGNTEAFF.